The TCR beta chain described here comes from a study of blood T cells in healthy people across ages. The use of a sample-barcoded 5' primer and a J-beta primer mix characterized a second PCR of about 7 to 12 cycles. Each cDNA molecule received a tag from a template-switch adaptor that had 12 random nucleotides. TCRdb redid the calling of the 5' RACE reads with MiXCR, one entry per CDR3 protein. Here the sample spans 600,000 to 1,000,000 distinct CDR3 sequences, 25% being singletons. Germline CDR1 LGHNA, CDR2 YSLEER. V was clipped by 1 base and J by 0 bases, with 11 bases between them. The CDR3 covers 16 residues. This clonotype was seen a few times. These data were also filed under a second study, of T cells of mothers and their children.

The chain couples TRBV4-3 to TRBJ2-3; possibly TRBD2 for D (6 bases). The TCR comes from a boy aged 5-17 years in good health. The specimen sequenced was blood. Here the CDR3 reads CASSQVRGSSTDTQYF. CDR3 coding DNA: TGCGCCAGCAGCCAAGTCCGGGGGAGCAGCACAGATACGCAGTATTTT.